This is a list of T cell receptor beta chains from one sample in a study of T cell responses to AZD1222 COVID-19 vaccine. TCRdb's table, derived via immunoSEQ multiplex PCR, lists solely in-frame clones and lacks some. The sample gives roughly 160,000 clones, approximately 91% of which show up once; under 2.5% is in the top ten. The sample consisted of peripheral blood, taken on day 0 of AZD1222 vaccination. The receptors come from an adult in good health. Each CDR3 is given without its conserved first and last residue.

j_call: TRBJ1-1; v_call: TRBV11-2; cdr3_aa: ASSDRAGLNTEAF
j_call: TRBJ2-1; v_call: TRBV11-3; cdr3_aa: ASSFRPVGYNEQF
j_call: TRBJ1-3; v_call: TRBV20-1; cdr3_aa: SARGGNTIY
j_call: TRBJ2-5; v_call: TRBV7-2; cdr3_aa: ASSLIGRGGAQETQY
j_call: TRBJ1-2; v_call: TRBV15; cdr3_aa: ATSSRTGYPGYT
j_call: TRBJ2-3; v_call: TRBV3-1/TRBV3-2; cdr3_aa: ASSRGPNTDTQY
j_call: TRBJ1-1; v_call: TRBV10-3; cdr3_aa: AIRGLNTEAF
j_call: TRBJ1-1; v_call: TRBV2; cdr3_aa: ASSEIVRRNTEAF
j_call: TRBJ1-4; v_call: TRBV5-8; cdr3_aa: ASSSRDVATNEKLF
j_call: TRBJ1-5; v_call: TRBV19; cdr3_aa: ASSIDGFGRTSNQPQH
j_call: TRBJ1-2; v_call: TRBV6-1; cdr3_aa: ASSEYFGAWEGYT
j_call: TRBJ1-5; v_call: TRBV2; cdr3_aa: ASTQEVGNQPQH
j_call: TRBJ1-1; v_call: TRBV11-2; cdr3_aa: ASSDHRGLTEAF
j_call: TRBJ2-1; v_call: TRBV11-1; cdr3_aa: ASSLGGTGSHEQF
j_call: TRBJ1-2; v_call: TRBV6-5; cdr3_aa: ASSYTVRDDYGYT
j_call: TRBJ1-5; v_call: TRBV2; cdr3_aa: ASRARDNQPQH